This record concerns one T cell receptor beta chain sequence. What it binds is unknown. Treatment: roughly 19 received Ad26.COV2.S at low or high dose, single or two shots; 5 received placebo; per-sample allocation not given. Collection of the samples took place on day 63 after the first injection of vaccine or placebo. An 18-55-year-old adult in Boston served as donor. The administered vaccine (an Ad26 vector) expressed Wuhan-strain SARS-CoV-2 spike. This record belongs to a study of Ad26.COV2.S vaccination and SARS-CoV-2 variants. Study outcomes and limitations: The TCR breadth and depth analyses may have understated or missed part of the total T cell responses. Vaccine and placebo recipients had similar non-spike TCR breadth.

The data were produced by immunoSEQ multiplex PCR, yet TCRdb's version contains in-frame clones alone and is incomplete. The profile shows hundreds of thousands of clones, roughly nine tenths of them singletons. The sequences come from peripheral blood, collected in a trial of Ad26.COV2.S vaccine versus placebo. This receptor was obtained from a person between 18 and 60 years old who received the Ad26.COV2.S COVID-19 vaccine or a placebo.

The CDR3 sequence is CASSKWGMGRVPYEQYF. DNA of the CDR3: TGTGCCAGCAGCAAATGGGGGATGGGCAGGGTCCCCTACGAGCAGTACTTC. V is TRBV21-1 and J is TRBJ2-7. TRBV21-1 is labeled a pseudogene. This CDR3 comprises 17 residues.